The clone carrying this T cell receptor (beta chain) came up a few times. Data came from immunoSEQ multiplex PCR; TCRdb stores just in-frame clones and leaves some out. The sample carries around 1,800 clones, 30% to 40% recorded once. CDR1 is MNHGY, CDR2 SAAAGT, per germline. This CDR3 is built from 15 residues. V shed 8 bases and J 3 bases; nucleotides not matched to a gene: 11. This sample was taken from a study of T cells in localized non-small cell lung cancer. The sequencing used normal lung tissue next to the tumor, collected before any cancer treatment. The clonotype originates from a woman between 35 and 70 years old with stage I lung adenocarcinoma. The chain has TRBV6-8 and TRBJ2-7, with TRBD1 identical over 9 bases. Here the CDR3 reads CASRGPRDRDYEQYF. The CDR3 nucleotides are TGTGCCAGCCGCGGTCCCCGGGACAGGGACTACGAGCAGTACTTC.